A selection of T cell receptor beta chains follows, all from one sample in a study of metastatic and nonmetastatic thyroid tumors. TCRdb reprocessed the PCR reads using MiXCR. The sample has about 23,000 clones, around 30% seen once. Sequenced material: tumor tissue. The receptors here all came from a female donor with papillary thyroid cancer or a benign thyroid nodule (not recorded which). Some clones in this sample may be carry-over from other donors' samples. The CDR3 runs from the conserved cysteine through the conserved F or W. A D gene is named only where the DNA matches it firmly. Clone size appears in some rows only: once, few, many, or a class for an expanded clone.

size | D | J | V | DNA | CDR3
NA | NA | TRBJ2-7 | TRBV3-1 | TGTGCCAGCAGCCAATTCGGGACCAGGTATCAGTACTTC | CASSQFGTRYQYF
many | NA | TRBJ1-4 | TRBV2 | TGTGCCAGCAGTGAACTAAGCCGACTCACTAGCCCCACAACTAATGAAAAACTGTTTTTT | CASSELSRLTSPTTNEKLFF
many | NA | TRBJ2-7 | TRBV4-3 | TGCGCCAGCAGCCACGGACGGAGCGAGCAGTACTTC | CASSHGRSEQYF
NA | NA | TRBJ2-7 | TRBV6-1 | TGTGCCAGCAGCTCCGCGACAGGCTCCTACAAGCAGTACTTC | CASSSATGSYKQYF
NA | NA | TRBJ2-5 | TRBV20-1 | TGCAGCGCCCCCTCGGTGGGATCCTCGGAGACCCAGTACTTC | CSAPSVGSSETQYF
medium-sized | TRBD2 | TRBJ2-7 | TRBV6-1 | TGTGCCAGCAGTTCGACTAGCGGGGACTACGAGCAGTACTTC | CASSSTSGDYEQYF
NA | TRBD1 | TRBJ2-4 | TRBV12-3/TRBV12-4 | TGTGCCAGCAGTTTAGCTGGGACAGCCAAAAAAATTCAGTACTTC | CASSLAGTAKKIQYF
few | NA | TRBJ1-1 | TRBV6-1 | TGTGCCAGCGGCTGGGGGCGTGAAGCTTTCTTT | CASGWGREAFF
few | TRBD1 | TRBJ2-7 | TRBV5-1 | TGCGCCAGCAGCCAGTTGACAGGGGATATTGGCTACGAGCAGTACTTC | CASSQLTGDIGYEQYF
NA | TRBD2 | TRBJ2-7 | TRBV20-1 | TGCAGTGCAACCCCTAGCGGGAGGGCGTACGAGCAGTACTTC | CSATPSGRAYEQYF
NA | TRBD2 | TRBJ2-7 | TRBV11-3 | TGTGCCAGCAGCCCTAGCGGGCTTGGGGGTTACGAGCAGTACTTC | CASSPSGLGGYEQYF
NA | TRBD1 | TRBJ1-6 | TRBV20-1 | TGCAGTGCCTCCGGGACAGATAATTCACCCCTCCACTTT | CSASGTDNSPLHF
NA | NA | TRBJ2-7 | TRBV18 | TGTGCCAGCTCACCAGCGACTAGTTACGAGCAGTACTTC | CASSPATSYEQYF
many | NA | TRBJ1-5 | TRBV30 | TGTGCGATGGACATTGCCAACAATCAGCCCCAGCATTTT | CAMDIANNQPQHF
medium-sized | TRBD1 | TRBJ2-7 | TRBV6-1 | TGTGCCAGCAGTAAGGACAGGGGGCACGAGCAGTACTTC | CASSKDRGHEQYF
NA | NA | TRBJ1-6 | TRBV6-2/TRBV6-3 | TGTGCCAGCAGTTATAACAGTGTATCCCTCCACTTT | CASSYNSVSLHF
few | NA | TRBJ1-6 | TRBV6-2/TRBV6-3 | TGTGCCAGCAGCCCGGCCACGGGGGTTTCACCCCTCCACTTT | CASSPATGVSPLHF
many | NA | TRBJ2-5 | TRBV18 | TGTGCCAGCTCACTGACCGGAGGGGCACAAGAGACCCAGTACTTC | CASSLTGGAQETQYF
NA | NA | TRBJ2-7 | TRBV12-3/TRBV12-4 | TGTGCCAGCAGTCCCCGCACTAGAGGGACCTACGAGCAGTACTTC | CASSPRTRGTYEQYF
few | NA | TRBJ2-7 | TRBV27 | TGTTCCGGCAGTTCGACGGACAGTTTAGAGTACTTC | CSGSSTDSLEYF
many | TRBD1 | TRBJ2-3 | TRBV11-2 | TGTGCCAGTGTTCTAACAGGGGGCACAGATACGCAGTATTTT | CASVLTGGTDTQYF
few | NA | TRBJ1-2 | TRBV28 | TGTGCCAGCAGTCTTAGACAGCCAGCTAACTATGGCTACACCTTC | CASSLRQPANYGYTF
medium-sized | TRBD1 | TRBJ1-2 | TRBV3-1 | TGTGCCAGCAGCCAAGGGACAGGGAAAGGCTACACCTTC | CASSQGTGKGYTF
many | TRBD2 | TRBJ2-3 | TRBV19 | TGTGCCAGTAGTGCGGGGCCAGCGGGGGGTTATAGCACAGATACGCAGTATTTT | CASSAGPAGGYSTDTQYF
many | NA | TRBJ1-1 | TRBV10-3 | TGTGCCATCAGTGAGTCCGTACAGCGTGAAGCTTTCTTT | CAISESVQREAFF
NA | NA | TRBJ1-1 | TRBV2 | TGTGCCAGCAGTAGACAGCTGCGAAACACTGAAGCTTTCTTT | CASSRQLRNTEAFF
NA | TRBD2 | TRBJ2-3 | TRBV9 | TGTGCCAGCAGCGTAGAGCTAGCGGGAGCCTCTGGCACAGATACGCAGTATTTT | CASSVELAGASGTDTQYF
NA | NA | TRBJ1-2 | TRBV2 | TGTGCCAGCAGGCCGACATTGGGCTCAACTAACTATTTCTACACCTTC | CASRPTLGSTNYFYTF
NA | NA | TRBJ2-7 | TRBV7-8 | TGTGCCAGCAGCTTAGCCGCCGGGGCCTCCTTCTACGAGCAGTACTTC | CASSLAAGASFYEQYF